This TCR beta chain originates from a study of T cell repertoires in cytomegalovirus infection. About the study: Alongside well-studied HLA-B-restricted CMV epitopes, recently identified HLA-C-restricted CMV epitopes were also used. A matching HLA type, together with CMV infection, was signaled by public TCR beta signatures. General observations from the study: Identification of carriers of CMV plus the relevant HLA was achieved through cumulative public TCR beta family frequency.

This clonotype showed up many times. Its cognate antigen is unknown. Germline CDR1 SGHTA, CDR2 FQGNSA. This CDR3 is built from 19 residues. V lost 5 bases to trimming and J lost 0 bases; unmatched junction nucleotides: 11. TCRdb re-analysed the reads in MiXCR, keeping a single row per CDR3 protein. Of about 480,000 distinct CDR3 sequences listed, about 33% are singletons. The sequence derives from a human donor in good health (CMV status not recorded). Some clones in this sample may be carry-over from other donors' samples. The material was cultured PBMCs, obtained from culture after CMV antigen stimulation. The chain couples TRBV7-2 to TRBJ2-6, with 9 bases that match TRBD1. This CDR3 is CASSLGPGQGNSGANVLTF. For the CDR3, the DNA is TGTGCCAGCAGCCTAGGGCCGGGACAGGGAAACTCTGGGGCCAACGTCCTGACTTTC. Variable domain in full (rest from reference TRBV7-2 and TRBJ2-6): GAGVSQSPSNKVTEKGKDVELRCDPISGHTALYWYRQSLGQGLEFLIYFQGNSAPDKSGLPSDRFSAERTGGSVSTLTIQRTQQEDSAVYLCASSLGPGQGNSGANVLTFGAGSRLTVL.